This T cell receptor (beta chain) was sequenced during a study of T cell responses to AZD1222 COVID-19 vaccine. Points from the study as a whole: In a largely white British group with more females than males, clonal diversity was possibly underestimated. Compared with day 0, the breadth and depth of the Spike-specific TCR repertoire rose significantly after two doses of AZD1222. Nearly half of spike-specific TCRs reportedly target variant regions that are unmutated in the B.1.351 and B.1.1.7 variants. Spike was spanned by vaccine-associated CD4 TCRs, which were dominant at 160-218 and 743-854.

As regards this clone: What it binds is not known.

Measured with immunoSEQ multiplex PCR; TCRdb has only the in-frame clones, and not every one. The sample has 65,000 to 85,000 clones; 70% to 90% are singletons. In germline, CDR1 is SGHRS, CDR2 YFSETQ. Trimming pared 3 bases from V and 7 bases from J, leaving 13 bases between. This CDR3 contains 13 residues. The chain is built from TRBV5-1 and TRBJ1-1; D remains unclear. The sequence was collected from an adult who received the AZD1222 COVID-19 vaccine. The sequencing here drew on peripheral blood, taken 28 days after the second AZD1222 dose. CDR3 DNA sequence: TGCGCCAGCAGCTCGTCTACGAGATTTGAAGCTTTCTTT. Translation gives CASSSSTRFEAFF.